This TCR beta chain was identified during a study of vaccination and CD4 T cells after COVID-19. Study overall: Overlapping peptides of the spike proteins of SARS-CoV-2, HCoV-NL63, HCoV-OC43 and HCoV-229E were used for cell stimulation. Study-wide points: Spike mono-reactivity was found in 304 of 307 vaccine-specific clones from convalescent patients. Among convalescent patients, a median approximately 86% of reactive clones emerged only after vaccination.

This clonotype was found a few times. Its antigen is still unknown. In germline, CDR1 is SEHNR, CDR2 FQNEAQ (reference sequence). Trimming cost V 5 bases and J 9 bases, with 23 bases left between them. CDR3 size: 15 residues. As to treatment: approximately nine-day PBMC culture with coronavirus spike peptide pools or control peptides (ViraFEST assay). Cultured CD4+ T-cell DNA underwent Oncomine TCR Beta short-read sequencing. TCRdb recomputed calls from the PCR reads with MiXCR, one row per CDR3 protein. The table has about 20,000 distinct CDR3 sequences, under 55% seen once. The clonotype comes from a human donor who had recovered from COVID-19. Sequencing used CD4+ T cells from blood, cultured in vitro, obtained before SARS-CoV-2 vaccination. The gene calls are TRBV7-9 and TRBJ2-7; a weak D match, TRBD2 (6 bases). The CDR3 spells CASSLKTGTGGAQYF. The CDR3 nucleotides read TGTGCCAGCAGCCTAAAAACGGGGACTGGAGGCGCGCAGTACTTC.